This TCR beta chain was captured by sequencing in a study of CD8+CD57+ T cells in acquired aplastic anemia. Patients selected for sequencing had displayed CD8+CD57+ cell expansion by flow cytometry. Each patient gave a blood sample that was collected before any therapy had been received. It was genomic DNA that served as the template for profiling TCR beta VDJ and CDR3. MiXCR, applied by TCRdb to the reads, yields one record per CDR3 protein. The sample has around 430,000 distinct CDR3 sequences, around 33% seen once. V was cut by 2 bases and J by 10 bases, with 9 bases left in between. This CDR3 is 12 amino acids long. Germline CDR1 reads LNHNV; CDR2 reads YYDKDF (reference sequence).

This chain uses TRBV15 with TRBJ2-4; D remains unclear. This clonotype was obtained from a human donor with aplastic anemia. Input material: sorted CD4+, CD8+, or CD8+CD57+ T cells (not recorded which) from PBMCs. The CDR3 loop reads CATSRPPSIQYF. The CDR3 nucleotides are TGTGCCACCAGCAGACCCCCCTCGATTCAGTACTTC.